This TCR beta chain appears in the sequencing data of a study of shared clonotypes between healthy human individuals (dated by TCRdb to the early 2020s). Turning to the overall study: The cohort comprised two women and three men aged 18 to 49 years. Between about 0.85 and 10 billion PBMCs per donor were obtained by leukapheresis. To estimate repertoire size and how much clonotype sharing occurs between individuals, the study deeply sequenced the blood TCR repertoires of several healthy adults. Per donor, three plates each were used for CD4 naive and CD4 memory, two for CD8 naive, and one for CD8 memory. Libraries were prepared and TCR repertoires were sequenced by different laboratories using diverse techniques, in order to increase sequencing depth and limit assay-specific biases.

Using the deep immunoSEQ assay, TCR CDR3 regions were amplified from genomic DNA by multiplex PCR. Extracted genomic DNA from each cell subset was distributed evenly across all wells of several immunoSEQ 96-well plates, and each plate was treated as a replicate. For sorted subsets, 200 to 250 ng of genomic DNA, equivalent to around 30,000 T cell genomes, went into each replicate PCR. Purified libraries were measured with a Qubit 3.0 fluorometer, size-checked on a Bioanalyzer 2100, and measured again with the KAPA Library Quantification kit. Every immunoSEQ 96-well plate was sequenced on a dedicated single-read 150-cycle Illumina NextSeq 550 flow cell. The authors' analysis ran thus. Because the immunoSEQ output included only junctional sequences and no quality scores, the filtering could not be the same as the filtering used for full-length reads. Sequences were annotated with PyIR, a Python wrapper for IgBLAST v1.9, using IMGT germline references to assign V/J genes and CDR3. Reads were removed for weak V/J assignments (E-value above 1e-6), missing CDR3, stop codons, out-of-frame junctions, or ambiguous translated residues. V3J clonotypes were defined by identical inferred V gene, J gene, and CDR3 amino acid sequence. Percentage overlap between repertoires was calculated by dividing the number of shared unique clonotypes by the size of the smaller repertoire. RTK rarefaction, the Chao1 estimator, and Recon v2.1 estimates of unobserved clonotypes were used to assess repertoire richness. For all TCRbeta clonotypes obtained by the gDNA method from a few donors, generation probabilities were computed with OLGA. TCRdb retrieved this table from immuneACCESS and kept in-frame rearrangements only. Not all clones are present; in checked studies, unresolved V genes account for under half, and no reason is known for the remainder. From that table come the V and J calls and clone size; the DNA was used to work out D and trimming. A total of some 1.5 million clones appear in this sample, roughly 96% of them only once. The top ten constitute 0.95% to 1.5% of the sample.

This clone is a singleton in its sample. The clone's antigen remains unknown. It has no much larger one-base neighbor in the sample; base qualities were not kept. The CDR3 runs 13 amino acids, cysteine and phenylalanine included. Kept here is only the CDR3 DNA, which spans 39 bases and is read in frame from base 1. CDR1 SGHTA and CDR2 FQGNSA are derived from the germline V gene. The germline ends are 13 bases apart after V is trimmed by 5 bases and J by 8 bases. Here is what the overall study found, with its caveats: Naive subsets generally had larger estimated clonotype richness than memory subsets. Compared with non-shared clonotypes, the clonotypes found in all four sorted-subset donors had higher generation probabilities. Roughly 5% of naive CD4, 3% to 3.5% of naive CD8, 2% to 2.5% of memory CD4, and 0.35% to 0.4% of memory CD8 clonotypes were shared across a few donors. Because the study included a small number of donors, the genetic and exposure-history diversity represented was limited. Incomplete sequencing was indicated by rarefaction of sorted-subset datasets, despite the large sequencing depth. Sampling was limited to blood, and TCR repertoires in tissue likely differ from TCR repertoires in blood. Pairwise subsampling indicated that sequencing depth was expected to affect the degree of clonotype sharing among donors.

Healthy HIV-negative adults with no recently reported acute infections or vaccinations were included as donors. Every donor was a Caucasian adult residing in Nashville, Tennessee, USA. CD4+ T cells were enriched by magnetic negative selection; naive cells were then positively selected on CD45RA, and the negative fraction formed the memory subset. Blood was collected by leukapheresis, and PBMCs were isolated by Ficoll-Histopaque density gradient centrifugation and then cryopreserved in liquid nitrogen vapor phase. Analytical flow cytometry was used to check the purity and quantity of every magnetically sorted T cell population. Genomic DNA was isolated from every sorted fraction and measured by UV absorbance on a Nanodrop 2000c.

The chain is assembled from TRBV7-2 and TRBJ2-1, and perhaps TRBD1 as D gene, on 5 matching bases. The source of this sequence is a young man in good health. Sequences were obtained from naive CD4+ T cells sorted from blood. In light of the paper, this sample's cell subset or site label describes: CD45RA+ positively selected. The CDR3 amino acid sequence is: CASSLGVMYEQFF. The DNA is as follows: TGTGCCAGCAGCCTAGGGGTTATGTATGAGCAGTTCTTC.